This T cell receptor beta chain was identified in a study of prognosis after radiotherapy for stage I lung cancer. As for the study in general: The patients comprised more than ten men and about six women, spanning ages about 53 to 90 and having a median of about 70 years.

This clonotype appeared a few times. The V gene's germline CDR1 is MGHRA and CDR2 YSYEKL. This CDR3 has 15 amino acids. Trimming left V 3 bases short and J 0 bases short, with 9 bases between. By two-round multiplex PCR, the TCR beta CDR3 was amplified from genomic DNA. Primers were specific to each TRBV and TRBJ gene in first-round PCR. From the multiplex PCR reads, TCRdb called clonotypes with MiXCR, one entry per CDR3 protein. The profile covers around 30,000 distinct CDR3 sequences, with 30% to 35% appearing a single time and approximately 16% taken by the ten largest. This rearrangement joins TRBV4-1 to TRBJ2-4, with D unclear. The receptor's source is a donor over 45 with non-small cell lung cancer. The sample here was PBMCs, taken before or after stereotactic body radiation therapy (not recorded which). CDR3 amino acids: CASSQGFLAKNIQYF. The CDR3 DNA reads TGCGCCAGCAGCCAGGGCTTCCTAGCCAAAAACATTCAGTACTTC.